The entry that follows covers one T cell receptor (beta chain) sequence. This record belongs to a study of blood T cells in healthy people across ages. The length of the CDR3 is 15 residues. V lost 2 bases to trimming and J lost 7 bases, with 12 bases between them. The second PCR ran about 7 to 12 cycles with a sample-barcoded 5' primer and J-beta primers. Using its own MiXCR run on the 5' RACE reads, TCRdb lists one record per CDR3 protein. The sample includes around 620,000 distinct CDR3 sequences, roughly a quarter seen only once; the top ten take about 18%. Input material: blood. The sequence derives from a woman in her 70s in good health. The chain is built from TRBV12-3 or TRBV12-4 and TRBJ2-6; weak D call: TRBD2 (5 bases). Here the CDR3 reads CASSLQAAVANVLTF. The CDR3 DNA is TGTGCCAGCAGTTTACAGGCAGCGGTAGCCAACGTCCTGACTTTC.